Shown below are 13 T cell receptor beta chains from a single sample sequenced in a study of blood T cell repertoires in COVID-19. Sequenced by immunoSEQ multiplex PCR; TCRdb stores in-frame clones only, minus some. The profile shows 56,000 or so clones, 85% to 90% of them singletons. The sequencing input was peripheral blood. The receptors were sampled from a woman aged 55 to 70 with COVID-19, enrolled during active disease.

V gene TRBV19 combines with J gene TRBJ1-5; D is uncertain. This CDR3 has 13 amino acids. Germline V gene data show CDR1 as LNHDA and CDR2 as SQIVND (reference sequence). V was trimmed by 6 bases and J by 0 bases, leaving 6 bases between them. The CDR3 is CASSYDSNQPQHF. The CDR3 nucleotides read TGTGCCAGTAGCTATGATAGCAATCAGCCCCAGCATTTT. The full variable domain, completed using reference TRBV19 and TRBJ1-5, is DGGITQSPKYLFRKEGQNVTLSCEQNLNHDAMYWYRQDPGQGLRLIYYSQIVNDFQKGDIAEGYSVSREKKESFPLTVTSAQKNPTAFYLCASSYDSNQPQHFGDGTRLSIL.

This chain uses TRBV6-5 with TRBJ1-1; D gene uncertain. CDR1 and CDR2 from the germline V gene are MNHEY and SVGAGI. This CDR3 has 13 residues. Trimming shortened V by 4 bases and J by 1 base, and 7 bases separated the two germline ends. The CDR3 DNA sequence: TGTGCCAGCAGTTCGGACTGGAACACTGAAGCTTTCTTT. Translated, it gives CASSSDWNTEAFF.

The chain has TRBV4-3 and TRBJ2-1; 10 bases align to TRBD2. The length of the CDR3 is 16 residues. V shed 3 bases, J shed 6 bases, and the junction held 8 bases outside the gene matches. The V gene's germline CDR1 is LGHNA and CDR2 YSLEER. The CDR3 loop reads CASSQGSGRASNEQFF. The CDR3 DNA reads as TGCGCCAGCAGCCAGGGAAGCGGGAGGGCCAGCAATGAGCAGTTCTTC.

The chain combines TRBV11-2 with TRBJ2-5; a possible D gene is TRBD2 (5 bases). Germline CDR1 SGHAT, CDR2 FQNNGV. This CDR3 comprises 13 residues. V was cut by 5 bases and J by 7 bases, with 14 bases left in between. The CDR3 DNA is TGTGCCAGCAGCGAGGACGGGGATGGGACCCAGTACTTC. Amino acids: CASSEDGDGTQYF. The variable domain in full, with the rest retrieved from reference TRBV11-2 and TRBJ2-5, is EAGVAQSPRYKIIEKRQSVAFWCNPISGHATLYWYQQILGQGPKLLIQFQNNGVVDDSQLPKDRFSAERLKGVDSTLKIQPAKLEDSAVYLCASSEDGDGTQYFGPGTRLLVL.

This rearrangement joins TRBV7-9 to TRBJ1-5; TRBD1 matches 8 bases. Germline V gene lookup returns CDR1 SEHNR and CDR2 FQNEAQ (reference sequence). This CDR3 is 17 amino acids long. With V trimmed by 1 base and J by 6 bases, 11 bases remained unmatched. The CDR3, as DNA: TGTGCCAGCAGCTTAGAGACAGGGGCCTATAGCGGTCAGCCCCAGCATTTT. Translating it yields CASSLETGAYSGQPQHF.

V is TRBV5-1 and J is TRBJ1-3; D unclear. This CDR3 has 14 amino acids. The V gene lost 6 bases and the J gene lost 0 bases, with 10 bases spanning the gap. Germline-derived CDR1 and CDR2 are SGHRS and YFSETQ. CDR3 sequence reads: CASTSGSSGNTIYF. CDR3 DNA: TGCGCCAGCACCTCAGGCTCCTCTGGAAACACCATATATTTT. Full variable domain (missing parts from reference TRBV5-1 and TRBJ1-3): KAGVTQTPRYLIKTRGQQVTLSCSPISGHRSVSWYQQTPGQGLQFLFEYFSETQRNKGNFPGRFSGRQFSNSRSEMNVSTLELGDSALYLCASTSGSSGNTIYFGEGSWLTVV.

V and J are TRBV5-4 and TRBJ1-1; D is unclear. The germline CDR1 and CDR2 sequences are SGHNT and YYREEE (reference sequence). The CDR3 is made up of 14 amino acids. V was shortened by 2 bases and J by 1 base, with 9 bases between the two germline ends. The chain's CDR3 is CASSFGGGNTEAFF. The CDR3 DNA sequence: TGTGCCAGCAGCTTCGGTGGAGGGAACACTGAAGCTTTCTTT.

The rearrangement links TRBV5-5 to TRBJ1-1, with D perhaps matching TRBD1 (5 bases). Per germline, CDR1 SGHKS and CDR2 YYEKEE (reference sequence). Trimming removed 4 bases at V and 3 bases at J, with 7 bases between. This CDR3 is built from 12 residues. CDR3 residues: CASSRGYTEAFF. In DNA, the CDR3 is TGTGCCAGCAGCCGGGGGTACACTGAAGCTTTCTTT.

The table lists this clone with a few counts. The chain combines TRBV29-1 with TRBJ2-2; D ambiguous. This CDR3 spans 13 amino acids. The V and J ends lost 2 bases and 3 bases respectively, with 7 bases between them. CDR1 and CDR2 from the germline V gene are SQVTM and ANQGSEA. For the CDR3, the DNA is TGCAGCGTTGAATGGCAGTACACCGGGGAGCTGTTTTTT. It encodes CSVEWQYTGELFF.

This clone was observed a few times. The J gene is TRBJ2-3, the V gene TRBV19, with 7 positions matching TRBD2. This CDR3 comprises 14 residues. V shed 4 bases, J shed 2 bases, and the junction held 3 bases outside the gene matches. Germline-derived CDR1 and CDR2 are LNHDA and SQIVND (reference sequence). The CDR3 region is CASSRGGYTDTQYF. CDR3 in DNA: TGTGCCAGTAGTAGGGGGGGATACACAGATACGCAGTATTTT.

The chain has TRBV5-1 and TRBJ2-3, with 7 bases aligning to TRBD2. V dropped 3 bases and J dropped 1; count of bases not matched to a gene: 2. The CDR3 is 14 residues long. In germline, CDR1 is SGHRS, CDR2 YFSETQ. The CDR3 here is CASSWGGGTDTQYF. The CDR3 DNA reads as TGCGCCAGCAGCTGGGGGGGAGGCACAGATACGCAGTATTTT.

Comment on this clone: The same CDR3 can be traced to other DNA sequences in this sample. The V and J genes are TRBV12-3 or TRBV12-4 and TRBJ1-6, with 7 bases aligning to TRBD1. The V and J ends lost 3 bases and 7 bases, in that order; junction bases with no gene match: 0. The CDR3 spans 13 residues. CDR3 sequence reads: CASSLTGNSPLHF. The CDR3 DNA sequence: TGTGCCAGCAGTTTGACAGGGAATTCACCCCTCCACTTT.

This clone was seen just once. The rearrangement links TRBV19 to TRBJ2-2; D remains unclear. Germline loops: CDR1 LNHDA, CDR2 SQIVND (reference sequence). This CDR3 is 14 amino acids long. V was cut by 4 bases and J by 5 bases, with 11 bases left in between. CDR3 amino acids: CASSTPGETGELFF. The CDR3 DNA reads TGTGCCAGTAGTACCCCGGGTGAGACCGGGGAGCTGTTTTTT.